Below, one T cell receptor beta chain is given with its context. Its cognate antigen has yet to be identified. CDR1 and CDR2 (MDHEN, SYDVKM) derive from the germline V gene. Taken from cysteine to phenylalanine, the CDR3 has 14 residues. No DNA is recorded. The data belong to a study of CXCR3-negative and CXCR3-positive naive CD8 T cells (dated by TCRdb to about 2019). Turning to the overall study: Roughly 140 million TRB reads were obtained in total, roughly 1.5 +/- 0.3 million reads per library. The diversity and physicochemical repertoire analyses included fewer than twelve donors pooled from two independent experiments. The TRBV-TRBJ cluster analysis covered naive subsets from several donors and memory cells from 3 donors.

Each CD8+ T cell subset was flow-sorted in triplicate, and some 310,000 cells per subset were placed directly into RLT lysis buffer. Naive CD8+ T cells were defined stringently as CD45RO-CCR7+CD27+CD95- to exclude memory contaminants. Peripheral blood mononuclear cells were isolated from buffy coats by standard density gradient centrifugation. Naive CXCR3-negative and CXCR3-positive CD8+ T cells were flow-sorted using a FACSAria III. Total RNA was extracted from sorted cells using an RNeasy Mini Kit. Study-wide findings and limitations: Similar TRBV-TRBJ usage was shown by naive CXCR3-negative and CXCR3-positive cells from the same donor, whereas distinct patterns were shown by memory cells. Repertoire diversity was comparably high in both naive subsets but much lower in memory CD8+ T cells. TRB CDR3s from CXCR3-positive naive cells showed higher hydrophobicity (lower Kidera factor 4), lower energy, and higher strength and volume indices than CXCR3-negative naive cells. Because surface CD5, which has been linked to self-reactivity in mice, was comparable between naive subsets, TCR interaction strength was also inferred from TRB CDR3 physicochemical properties. Freshly isolated PBMCs were used for most assays because CXCR3 expression went down partially after cryopreservation.

Sequenced on a NextSeq 550. The Human TCR Profiling Kit (MiLaboratory) was used to make UMI-labeled 5' RACE TRB cDNA libraries. The full amount of extracted RNA was used for cDNA synthesis, and the full amount of resulting cDNA was used for PCR amplification. The libraries were made side by side, with each library going through the same number of PCR cycles. The original methods were these. With a requirement of at least two reads per UMI, MIGEC and MiXCR extracted about 57,000 +/- 9,900 unique UMI-labeled TRB cDNA molecules per library. On average, approximately 40,000 +/- 10,000 functional in-frame TRB CDR3 nucleotide clonotypes lacking stop codons were found per library. After downsampling to 5000 UMI-labeled TRB molecules per sample, diversity metrics, including normalized Shannon-Wiener and Chao1, were computed in VDJtools. Clonotype-size-weighted physicochemical properties of the central five CDR3 residues (interaction energy, strength, volume and Kidera factor 4) were computed in VDJtools. The reads were reprocessed in TCRdb, with one entry per CDR3 protein sequence and no accompanying DNA. For this entry, the V and J calls and clone size follow TCRdb and not the study's own pipeline. The table held for this sample gives under 85,000 distinct CDR3 sequences. The ten largest clones add up to 0.55% to 0.7% of the sample.

The chain is assembled from TRBV28 and TRBJ2-7; TCRdb calls TRBD2, which cannot be checked without DNA. Sequenced: naive CXCR3+ CD8+ T cells from blood. What the cell subset or site label conveys for this sample: CD45RO-CCR7+CD27+CD95- naive CD8+ T cells expressing CXCR3 (TNR3+). The receptor was isolated from a human donor in good health. Some clones in this sample may be carry-over from other donors' samples. CDR3 protein: CASSLGGSRYEQYF.